The rows below give T cell receptor beta chains drawn from one sample of a study of cytomegalovirus exposure and HLA in healthy donors. The method was immunoSEQ multiplex PCR; TCRdb's version includes in-frame clones alone and lacks a portion of them. The table records about 250,000 clones, 70% to 90% of them present only once. Sample: PBMCs. These TCRs come from a girl aged 2-10 years in good health and CMV-seronegative. The CDR3 runs from the conserved cysteine through the conserved F or W. Each record gives: J gene, clone size, V gene, D gene, CDR3 protein, CDR3 DNA. D genes are given only for firm matches. Some rows mark clone size as missing; the rest say once, few, many or name a class of expanded clone.

>TRBJ1-2|-|TRBV27|-
CASSLGGSYGYTF
TGTGCCAGCAGTTTAGGGGGGTCCTATGGCTACACCTTC
>TRBJ2-5|few|TRBV4-1|-
CASSQQEQGETQYF
TGCGCCAGCAGCCAGCAGGAGCAGGGAGAGACCCAGTACTTC
>TRBJ2-5|-|TRBV6-5|TRBD2
CASRLGLAEETQYF
TGTGCCAGCAGACTGGGACTAGCGGAAGAGACCCAGTACTTC
>TRBJ1-4|-|TRBV6-1|TRBD1
CASTYRGQGDEKLFF
TGTGCCAGCACCTACCGGGGACAGGGGGATGAAAAACTGTTTTTT
>TRBJ2-3|-|TRBV6-5|TRBD1
CASSQPGQGTDTQYF
TGTGCCAGCAGTCAGCCGGGACAGGGCACAGATACGCAGTATTTT
>TRBJ2-1|-|TRBV30|-
CAWSVQRVAEQFF
TGTGCCTGGAGTGTACAGAGGGTTGCCGAGCAGTTCTTC
>TRBJ1-6|-|TRBV5-1|TRBD1
CASTKGQAINSPLHF
TGCGCCAGCACCAAAGGACAGGCGATCAATTCACCCCTCCACTTT
>TRBJ2-7|few|TRBV5-4|TRBD2
CASSLGRGSYEQYF
TGTGCCAGCAGCTTGGGTCGCGGGAGCTACGAGCAGTACTTC
>TRBJ1-4|-|TRBV7-8|-
CASSLEERTNEKLFF
TGTGCCAGCAGCTTAGAGGAGAGGACTAATGAAAAACTGTTTTTT
>TRBJ1-4|once|TRBV4-2|-
CASSSGELATNEKLFF
TGTGCCAGCAGCTCGGGGGAGCTAGCAACTAATGAAAAACTGTTTTTT
>TRBJ2-3|-|TRBV5-1|TRBD2
CASSLAVGLASTDTQYF
TGCGCCAGCAGCTTGGCTGTCGGACTAGCCTCCACAGATACGCAGTATTTT
>TRBJ1-6|-|TRBV5-1|TRBD1
CASSLEGQGAPLHF
TGCGCCAGCAGCTTGGAGGGACAGGGGGCACCCCTCCACTTT
>TRBJ2-1|-|TRBV4-2|-
CASSPPFRGSSYNEQFF
TGTGCCAGCAGCCCCCCCTTTAGGGGGAGCTCCTACAATGAGCAGTTCTTC
>TRBJ1-1|few|TRBV6-5|-
CASSYQGEAFF
TGTGCCAGCAGTTATCAGGGGGAAGCTTTCTTT
>TRBJ2-5|-|TRBV6-5|-
CASSFGSWETQYF
TGTGCCAGCAGCTTCGGGAGTTGGGAGACCCAGTACTTC
>TRBJ1-6|-|TRBV5-6|TRBD1
CASSSDRGSPLHF
TGTGCCAGCAGCTCGGACAGGGGTTCACCCCTCCACTTT
>TRBJ2-7|-|TRBV5-1|TRBD2
CASSLEASGRPYEQYF
TGCGCCAGCAGCTTGGAAGCTAGCGGGAGGCCCTACGAGCAGTACTTC
>TRBJ1-6|-|TRBV6-5|-
CASTTGPRSPLHF
TGTGCCAGCACCACAGGGCCTAGGTCACCCCTCCACTTT
>TRBJ2-1|-|TRBV7-9|TRBD2
CASSLERGANEQFF
TGTGCCAGCAGCTTAGAGCGGGGGGCCAATGAGCAGTTCTTC
>TRBJ2-4|-|TRBV6-5|TRBD2
CAASSLHSGGIQYF
TGTGCCGCCAGCAGTCTCCATAGCGGGGGGATTCAGTACTTC
>TRBJ1-4|-|TRBV4-1|-
CASSQARTNEKLFF
TGCGCCAGCAGCCAAGCCAGGACTAATGAAAAACTGTTTTTT
>TRBJ2-7|-|TRBV5-1|-
CASSSDSATPRQYF
TGCGCCAGCAGCTCTGACAGCGCCACTCCCCGGCAGTACTTC
>TRBJ1-2|-|TRBV30|-
CAWSVAAIDGYTF
TGTGCCTGGAGTGTAGCGGCTATTGATGGCTACACCTTC
>TRBJ2-5|-|TRBV6-5|-
CASSFSPPQTQYF
TGTGCCAGCAGTTTCTCCCCTCCCCAGACCCAGTACTTC
>TRBJ2-7|-|TRBV13|TRBD2
CASSFLAESYEQYF
TGTGCCAGCAGCTTCCTAGCGGAGTCCTACGAGCAGTACTTC
>TRBJ1-2|-|TRBV6-5|-
CASSYSTGHGYTF
TGTGCCAGCAGTTACTCGACAGGCCATGGCTACACCTTC
>TRBJ2-7|-|TRBV4-1|-
CASSPKQGDEQYF
TGCGCCAGCAGCCCCAAACAGGGAGACGAGCAGTACTTC